This TCR beta chain was identified during a study of blood T cells in healthy people across ages. From germline, CDR1 is KGHDR and CDR2 SFDVKD. The CDR3 contains 18 residues. V lost 4 bases and J lost 0; bases outside the gene matches: 12. With a J-beta primer mix and a sample-barcoded 5' primer, a second PCR ran 7 to 11 cycles. TCRdb reprocessed the 5' RACE reads via MiXCR and lists one record per CDR3 protein. The repertoire consists of over 600,000 distinct CDR3 sequences, with roughly three fifths occurring once and the leading ten covering 25% to 30%. The sequence was obtained from a man in his forties or fifties in good health. This chain uses TRBV24-1 with TRBJ2-3, with 7 bases lining up with TRBD1. The sample taken for sequencing was blood. The CDR3 DNA is TGTGCCACCAGTGACTACGGACAGGTCGCTTCTAGCACAGATACGCAGTATTTT. It specifies CATSDYGQVASSTDTQYF.